The T cell receptor (beta chain) under discussion was sequenced for a study of blood T cell repertoires in COVID-19. The repertoire was sequenced with immunoSEQ multiplex PCR; TCRdb's copy has only in-frame clones and lacks some. The sample yields about 55,000 clones, roughly 90% seen once. The CDR3 sequence is 13 residues long. V was clipped by 5 bases and J by 7 bases; unmatched bases: 3. Germline CDR1 WNHNN, CDR2 SYGVQD (reference sequence). The material sequenced was peripheral blood. V usage is TRBV10-1 and J usage is TRBJ2-7; 12 nucleotides align to TRBD2. This receptor was taken from a human donor with active COVID-19. The donor label of this sample is uncertain. CDR3 DNA: TGCGCCAGCAGTTATGGACTAGCGGGAGAGCAGTACTTC. Its protein product is CASSYGLAGEQYF.